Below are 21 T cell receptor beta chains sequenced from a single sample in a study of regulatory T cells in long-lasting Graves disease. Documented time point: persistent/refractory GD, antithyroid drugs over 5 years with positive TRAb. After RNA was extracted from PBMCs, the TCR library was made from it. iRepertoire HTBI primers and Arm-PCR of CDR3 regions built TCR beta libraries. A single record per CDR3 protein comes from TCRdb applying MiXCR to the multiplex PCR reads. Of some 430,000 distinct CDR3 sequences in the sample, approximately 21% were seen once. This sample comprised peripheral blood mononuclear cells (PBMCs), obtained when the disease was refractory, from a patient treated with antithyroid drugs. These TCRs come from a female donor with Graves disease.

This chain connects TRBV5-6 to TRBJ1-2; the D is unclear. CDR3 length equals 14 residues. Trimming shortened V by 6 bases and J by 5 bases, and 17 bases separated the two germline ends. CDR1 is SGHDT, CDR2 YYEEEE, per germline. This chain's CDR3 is CASKRAEYNYGYTF. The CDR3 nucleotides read TGTGCCAGCAAGAGGGCAGAGTACAATTATGGCTACACCTTC.

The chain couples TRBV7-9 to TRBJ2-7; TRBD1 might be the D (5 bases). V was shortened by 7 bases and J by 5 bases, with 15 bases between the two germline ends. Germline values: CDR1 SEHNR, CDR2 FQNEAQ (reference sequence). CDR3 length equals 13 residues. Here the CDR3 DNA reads TGTGCCAGCAAAGGGCAGGGCCTCAACGAGCAGTACTTC. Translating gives CASKGQGLNEQYF. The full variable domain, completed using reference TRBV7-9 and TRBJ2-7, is DTGVSQNPRHKITKRGQNVTFRCDPISEHNRLYWYRQTLGQGPEFLTYFQNEAQLEKSRLLSDRFSAERPKGSFSTLEIQRTEQGDSAMYLCASKGQGLNEQYFGPGTRLTVT.

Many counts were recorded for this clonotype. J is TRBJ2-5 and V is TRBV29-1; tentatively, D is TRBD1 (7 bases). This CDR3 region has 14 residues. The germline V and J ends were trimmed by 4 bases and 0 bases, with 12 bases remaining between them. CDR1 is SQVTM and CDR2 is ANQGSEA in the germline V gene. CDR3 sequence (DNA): TGCAGCGTTGCGCAGGGGGGATACCAAGAGACCCAGTACTTC. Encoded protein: CSVAQGGYQETQYF.

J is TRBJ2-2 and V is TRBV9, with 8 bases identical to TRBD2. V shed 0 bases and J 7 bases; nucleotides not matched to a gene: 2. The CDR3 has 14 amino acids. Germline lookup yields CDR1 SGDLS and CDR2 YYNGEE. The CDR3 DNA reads TGTGCCAGCAGCGTAGCGCTAGCGGGCGGGGAGCTGTTTTTT. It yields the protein CASSVALAGGELFF. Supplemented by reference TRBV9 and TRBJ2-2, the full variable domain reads DSGVTQTPKHLITATGQRVTLRCSPRSGDLSVYWYQQSLDQGLQFLIQYYNGEERAKGNILERFSAQQFPDLHSELNLSSLELGDSALYFCASSVALAGGELFFGEGSRLTVL.

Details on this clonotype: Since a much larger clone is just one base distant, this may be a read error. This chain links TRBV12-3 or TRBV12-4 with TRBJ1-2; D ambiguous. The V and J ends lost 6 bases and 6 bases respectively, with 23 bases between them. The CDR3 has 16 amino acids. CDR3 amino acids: CASSGLGLGPNHGYTF. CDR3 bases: TGTGCCAGCAGCGGCCTCGGACTGGGTCCCAACCATGGCTACACCTTC.

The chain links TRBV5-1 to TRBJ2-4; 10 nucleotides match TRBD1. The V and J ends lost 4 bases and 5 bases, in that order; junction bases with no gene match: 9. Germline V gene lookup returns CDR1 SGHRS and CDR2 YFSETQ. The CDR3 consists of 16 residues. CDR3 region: CASSHGQGEEENIQYF. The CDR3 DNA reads TGCGCCAGCAGCCACGGACAGGGGGAAGAGGAAAACATTCAGTACTTC.

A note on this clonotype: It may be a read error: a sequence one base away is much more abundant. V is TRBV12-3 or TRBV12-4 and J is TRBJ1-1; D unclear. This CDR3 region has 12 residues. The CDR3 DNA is TGTGCCAGCAGTAGAGTGAACGCTGAAGCTTTCTTT. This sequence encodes CASSRVNAEAFF.

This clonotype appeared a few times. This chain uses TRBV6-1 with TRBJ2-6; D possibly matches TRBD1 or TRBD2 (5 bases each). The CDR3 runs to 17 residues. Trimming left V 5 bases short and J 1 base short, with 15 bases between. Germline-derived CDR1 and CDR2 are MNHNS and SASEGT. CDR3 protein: CASSTFGTGSGANVLTF. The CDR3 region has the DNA TGTGCCAGCAGTACATTCGGGACGGGATCTGGGGCCAACGTCCTGACTTTC.

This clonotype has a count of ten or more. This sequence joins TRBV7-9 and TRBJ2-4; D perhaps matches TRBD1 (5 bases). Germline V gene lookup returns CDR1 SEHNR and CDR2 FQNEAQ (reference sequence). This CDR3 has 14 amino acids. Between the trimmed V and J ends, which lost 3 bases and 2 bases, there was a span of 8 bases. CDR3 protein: CASSLQGPKNIQYF. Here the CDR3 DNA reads TGTGCCAGCAGCTTGCAGGGTCCCAAAAACATTCAGTACTTC. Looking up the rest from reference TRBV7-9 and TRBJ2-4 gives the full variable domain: DTGVSQNPRHKITKRGQNVTFRCDPISEHNRLYWYRQTLGQGPEFLTYFQNEAQLEKSRLLSDRFSAERPKGSFSTLEIQRTEQGDSAMYLCASSLQGPKNIQYFGAGTRLSVL.

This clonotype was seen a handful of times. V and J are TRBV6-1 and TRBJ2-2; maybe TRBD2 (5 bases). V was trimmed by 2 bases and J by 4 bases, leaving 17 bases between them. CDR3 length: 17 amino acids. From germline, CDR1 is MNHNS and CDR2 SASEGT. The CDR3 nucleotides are TGTGCCAGCAGTGAAAGAGGGCTAGCTCGGGGCACCGGGGAGCTGTTTTTT. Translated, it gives CASSERGLARGTGELFF.

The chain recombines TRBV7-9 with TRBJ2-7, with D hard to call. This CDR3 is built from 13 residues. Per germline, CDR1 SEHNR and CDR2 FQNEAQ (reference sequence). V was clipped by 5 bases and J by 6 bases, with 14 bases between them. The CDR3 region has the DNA TGTGCCAGCAGCCCCTGGCCGCCCCCCGAGCAGTACTTC. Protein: CASSPWPPPEQYF.

CDR3 protein: CASSRSDSGGYYEQYF. CDR3 bases: TGTGCCAGCAGTCGGTCGGACAGCGGGGGGTATTACGAGCAGTACTTC. The V call is TRBV28, the J call TRBJ2-7; the match to TRBD2 covers 9 bases. The CDR3 consists of 16 residues. Losses at the gene ends were 5 bases for V and 4 bases for J; bases not matched to a gene: 12. Germline values: CDR1 MDHEN, CDR2 SYDVKM.

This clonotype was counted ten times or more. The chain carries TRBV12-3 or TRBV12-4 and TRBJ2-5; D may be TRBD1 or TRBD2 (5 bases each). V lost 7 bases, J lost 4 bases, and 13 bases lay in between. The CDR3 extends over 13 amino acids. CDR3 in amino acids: CASTRGAAETQYF. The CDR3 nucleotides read TGTGCCAGCACCCGAGGGGCGGCAGAGACCCAGTACTTC.

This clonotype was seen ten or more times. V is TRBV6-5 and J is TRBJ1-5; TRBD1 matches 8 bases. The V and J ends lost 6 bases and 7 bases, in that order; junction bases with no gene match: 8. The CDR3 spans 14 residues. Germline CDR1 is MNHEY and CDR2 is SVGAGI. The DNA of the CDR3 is TGTGCCAGCAGCTACGGACAGGGCGGCCAGCCCCAGCATTTT. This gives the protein CASSYGQGGQPQHF.

CDR3 coding DNA: TGTGCCAGCAGTTACTCTACCACTCAGCCCCAGCATTTT. This encodes CASSYSTTQPQHF. The chain uses TRBV6-5 and TRBJ1-5; D is unresolved. V was shortened by 0 bases and J by 6 bases, with 6 bases between the two germline ends. Germline assignment: CDR1 MNHEY and CDR2 SVGAGI. The CDR3 covers 13 residues.

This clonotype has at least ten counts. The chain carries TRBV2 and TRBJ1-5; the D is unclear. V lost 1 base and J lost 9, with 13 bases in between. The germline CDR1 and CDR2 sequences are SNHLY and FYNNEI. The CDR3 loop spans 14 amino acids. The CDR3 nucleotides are TGTGCCAGCAGTGAAGGCAGGTCCGCATGGCCCCAGCATTTT. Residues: CASSEGRSAWPQHF.

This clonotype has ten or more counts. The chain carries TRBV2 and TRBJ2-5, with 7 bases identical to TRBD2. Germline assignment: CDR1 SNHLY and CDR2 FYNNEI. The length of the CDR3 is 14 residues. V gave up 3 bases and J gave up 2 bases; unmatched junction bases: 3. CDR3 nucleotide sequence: TGTGCCAGCAGTGAGGCTAGCGGACAAGAGACCCAGTACTTC. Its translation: CASSEASGQETQYF.

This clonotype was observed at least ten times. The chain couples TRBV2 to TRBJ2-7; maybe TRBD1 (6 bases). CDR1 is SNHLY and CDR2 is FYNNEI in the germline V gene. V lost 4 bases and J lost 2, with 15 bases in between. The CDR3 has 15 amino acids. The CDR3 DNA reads TGTGCCAGCAGTGTTCACCGGGACATCCCCTACGAGCAGTACTTC. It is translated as CASSVHRDIPYEQYF.

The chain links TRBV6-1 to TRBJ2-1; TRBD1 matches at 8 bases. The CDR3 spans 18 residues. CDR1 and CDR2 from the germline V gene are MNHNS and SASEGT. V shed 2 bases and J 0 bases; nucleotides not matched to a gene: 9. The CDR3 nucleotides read TGTGCCAGCAGTGAAAACGCGTGGGGACAGGACTCCTACAATGAGCAGTTCTTC. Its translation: CASSENAWGQDSYNEQFF.

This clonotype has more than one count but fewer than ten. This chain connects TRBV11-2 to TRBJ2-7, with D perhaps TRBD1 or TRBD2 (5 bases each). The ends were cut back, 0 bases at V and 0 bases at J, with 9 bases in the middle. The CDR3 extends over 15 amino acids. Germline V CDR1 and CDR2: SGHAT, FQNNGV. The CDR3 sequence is CASSLEWGISYEQYF. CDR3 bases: TGTGCCAGCAGCTTAGAGTGGGGGATCTCCTACGAGCAGTACTTC. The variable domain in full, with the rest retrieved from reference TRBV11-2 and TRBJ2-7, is EAGVAQSPRYKIIEKRQSVAFWCNPISGHATLYWYQQILGQGPKLLIQFQNNGVVDDSQLPKDRFSAERLKGVDSTLKIQPAKLEDSAVYLCASSLEWGISYEQYFGPGTRLTVT.

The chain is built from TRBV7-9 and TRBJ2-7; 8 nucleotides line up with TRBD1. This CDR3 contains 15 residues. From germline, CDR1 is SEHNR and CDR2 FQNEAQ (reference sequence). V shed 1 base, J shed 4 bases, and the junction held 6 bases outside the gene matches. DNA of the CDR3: TGTGCCAGCAGCTTAGTACAGGGGGAAGGGTACGAGCAGTACTTC. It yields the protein CASSLVQGEGYEQYF.